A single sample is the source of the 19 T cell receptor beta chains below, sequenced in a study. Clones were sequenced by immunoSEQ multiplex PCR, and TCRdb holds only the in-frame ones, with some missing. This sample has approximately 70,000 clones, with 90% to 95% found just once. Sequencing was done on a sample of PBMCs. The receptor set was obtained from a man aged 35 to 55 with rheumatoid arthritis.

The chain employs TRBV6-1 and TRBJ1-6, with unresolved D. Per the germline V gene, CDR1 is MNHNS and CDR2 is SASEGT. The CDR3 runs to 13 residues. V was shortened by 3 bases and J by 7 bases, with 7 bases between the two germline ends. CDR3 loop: CASSDSPNSPLHF. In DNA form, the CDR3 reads TGTGCCAGCAGTGACAGCCCAAATTCACCCCTCCACTTT.

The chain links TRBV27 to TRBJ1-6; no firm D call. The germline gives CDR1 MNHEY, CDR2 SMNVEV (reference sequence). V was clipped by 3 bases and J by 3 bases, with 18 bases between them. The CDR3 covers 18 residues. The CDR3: CASSLPLYRAIYNSPLHF. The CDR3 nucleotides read TGTGCCAGCAGTTTGCCCCTCTACCGGGCCATCTATAATTCACCCCTCCACTTT.

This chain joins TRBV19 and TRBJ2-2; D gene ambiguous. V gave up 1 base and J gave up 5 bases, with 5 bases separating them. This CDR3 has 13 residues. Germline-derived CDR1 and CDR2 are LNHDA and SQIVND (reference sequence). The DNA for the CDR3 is TGTGCCAGTAGTATAGTTGGAACCGGGGAGCTGTTTTTT. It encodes CASSIVGTGELFF.

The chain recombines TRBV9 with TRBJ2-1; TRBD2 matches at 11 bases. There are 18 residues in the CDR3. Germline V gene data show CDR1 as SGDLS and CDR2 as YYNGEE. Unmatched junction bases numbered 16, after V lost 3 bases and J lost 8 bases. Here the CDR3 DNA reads TGTGCCAGCAGCGCCCCCCGTAGCGGGAGGGTTCCCTTTCATGAGCAGTTCTTC. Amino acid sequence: CASSAPRSGRVPFHEQFF. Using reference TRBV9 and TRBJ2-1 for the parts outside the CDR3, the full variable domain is DSGVTQTPKHLITATGQRVTLRCSPRSGDLSVYWYQQSLDQGLQFLIQYYNGEERAKGNILERFSAQQFPDLHSELNLSSLELGDSALYFCASSAPRSGRVPFHEQFFGPGTRLTVL.

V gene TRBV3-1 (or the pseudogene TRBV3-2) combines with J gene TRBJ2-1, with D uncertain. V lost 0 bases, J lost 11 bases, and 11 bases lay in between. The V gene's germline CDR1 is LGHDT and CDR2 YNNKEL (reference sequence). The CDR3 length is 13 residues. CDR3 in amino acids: CASSQENVGQQFF. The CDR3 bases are TGTGCCAGCAGCCAAGAAAATGTAGGCCAGCAGTTCTTC.

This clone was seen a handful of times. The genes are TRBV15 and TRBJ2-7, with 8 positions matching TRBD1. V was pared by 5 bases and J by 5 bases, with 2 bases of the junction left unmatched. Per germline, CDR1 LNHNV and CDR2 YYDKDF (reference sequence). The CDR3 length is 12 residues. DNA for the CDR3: TGTGCCACCAGCCGGACAGGGAACGAGCAGTACTTC. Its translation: CATSRTGNEQYF.

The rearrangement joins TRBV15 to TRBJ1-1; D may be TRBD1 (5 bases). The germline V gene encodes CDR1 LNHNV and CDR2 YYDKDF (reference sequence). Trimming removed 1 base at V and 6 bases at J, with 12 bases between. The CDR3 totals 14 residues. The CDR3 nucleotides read TGTGCCACCAGCAGAGGGGGGGGGATGGCTGAAGCTTTCTTT. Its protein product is CATSRGGGMAEAFF.

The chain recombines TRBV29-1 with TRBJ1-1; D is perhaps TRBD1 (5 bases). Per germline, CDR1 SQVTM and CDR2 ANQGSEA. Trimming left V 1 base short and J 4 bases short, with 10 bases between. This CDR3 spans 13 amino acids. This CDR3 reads CSVEVRATTEAFF. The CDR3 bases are TGCAGCGTTGAAGTCAGGGCTACCACTGAAGCTTTCTTT.

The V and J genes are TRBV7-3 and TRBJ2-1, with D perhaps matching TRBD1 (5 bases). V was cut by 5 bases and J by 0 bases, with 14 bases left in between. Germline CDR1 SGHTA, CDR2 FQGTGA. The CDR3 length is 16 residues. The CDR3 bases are TGTGCCAGCAGCCTAAACAGAGACAGCTCCTACAATGAGCAGTTCTTC. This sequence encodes CASSLNRDSSYNEQFF.

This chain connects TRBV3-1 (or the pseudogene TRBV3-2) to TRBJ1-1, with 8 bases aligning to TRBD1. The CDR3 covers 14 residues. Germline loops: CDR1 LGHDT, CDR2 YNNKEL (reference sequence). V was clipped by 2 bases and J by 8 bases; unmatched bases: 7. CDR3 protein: CASSQTQGAAEAFF. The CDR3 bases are TGTGCCAGCAGCCAAACGCAGGGGGCGGCGGAAGCTTTCTTT.

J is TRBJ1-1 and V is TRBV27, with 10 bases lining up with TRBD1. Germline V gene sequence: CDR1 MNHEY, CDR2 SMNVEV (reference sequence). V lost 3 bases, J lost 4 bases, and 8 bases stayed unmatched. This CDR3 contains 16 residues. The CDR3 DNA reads TGTGCCAGCAGTTTTGACAGGGGGCGATCGGGCACTGAAGCTTTCTTT. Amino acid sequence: CASSFDRGRSGTEAFF.

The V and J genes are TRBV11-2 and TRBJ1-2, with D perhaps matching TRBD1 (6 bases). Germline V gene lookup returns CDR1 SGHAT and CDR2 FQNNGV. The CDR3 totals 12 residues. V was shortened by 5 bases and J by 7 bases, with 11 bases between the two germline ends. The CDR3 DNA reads TGTGCCAGCAGCCATGGGACATTTGGCTACACCTTC. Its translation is CASSHGTFGYTF. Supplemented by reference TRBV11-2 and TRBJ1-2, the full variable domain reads EAGVAQSPRYKIIEKRQSVAFWCNPISGHATLYWYQQILGQGPKLLIQFQNNGVVDDSQLPKDRFSAERLKGVDSTLKIQPAKLEDSAVYLCASSHGTFGYTFGSGTRLTVV.

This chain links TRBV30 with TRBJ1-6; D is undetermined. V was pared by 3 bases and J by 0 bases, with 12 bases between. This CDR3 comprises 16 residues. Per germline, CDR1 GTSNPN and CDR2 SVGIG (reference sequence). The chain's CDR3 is CAWRPGSSSYNSPLHF. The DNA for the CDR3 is TGTGCCTGGAGACCCGGCAGCAGCTCCTATAATTCACCCCTCCACTTT.

In DNA form, the CDR3 reads TGTGCCAGCACCCTGGTAGCAACAGATACGCAGTATTTT. Protein product: CASTLVATDTQYF. The chain couples TRBV7-9 to TRBJ2-3; D is undetermined. Per the germline V gene, CDR1 is SEHNR and CDR2 is FQNEAQ (reference sequence). Trimming took off 7 bases at V and 3 bases at J, with 11 bases between the two ends. The CDR3 has 13 residues. Drawing the rest from reference TRBV7-9 and TRBJ2-3, the complete variable domain is DTGVSQNPRHKITKRGQNVTFRCDPISEHNRLYWYRQTLGQGPEFLTYFQNEAQLEKSRLLSDRFSAERPKGSFSTLEIQRTEQGDSAMYLCASTLVATDTQYFGPGTRLTVL.

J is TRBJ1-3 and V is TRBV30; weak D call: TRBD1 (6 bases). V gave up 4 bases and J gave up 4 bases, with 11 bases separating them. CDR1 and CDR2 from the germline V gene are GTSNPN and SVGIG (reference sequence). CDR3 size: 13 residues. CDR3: CAWKQGLGNTIYF. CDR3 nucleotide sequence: TGTGCCTGGAAGCAGGGGCTCGGAAACACCATATATTTT.

CDR3 loop: CASSFEYGYTF. CDR3 nucleotides: TGTGCCAGCAGTTTCGAATATGGCTACACCTTC. The V call is TRBV28, the J call TRBJ1-2, with D hard to call. Germline CDR1 reads MDHEN; CDR2 reads SYDVKM. With 3 bases removed from V and 5 bases from J, the gap between germline ends came to 4 bases. This CDR3 has 11 residues.

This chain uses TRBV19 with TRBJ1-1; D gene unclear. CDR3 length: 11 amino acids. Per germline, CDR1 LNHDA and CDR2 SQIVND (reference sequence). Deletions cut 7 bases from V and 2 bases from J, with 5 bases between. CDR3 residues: CASTENTEAFF. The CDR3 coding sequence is TGTGCCAGTACCGAAAACACTGAAGCTTTCTTT.

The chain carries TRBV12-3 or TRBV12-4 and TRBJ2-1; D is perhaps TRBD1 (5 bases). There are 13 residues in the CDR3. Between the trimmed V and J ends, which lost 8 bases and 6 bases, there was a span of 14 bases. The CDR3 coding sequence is TGTGCCAGCGCGTCTTCAGGGATCAATGAGCAGTTCTTC. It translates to CASASSGINEQFF.

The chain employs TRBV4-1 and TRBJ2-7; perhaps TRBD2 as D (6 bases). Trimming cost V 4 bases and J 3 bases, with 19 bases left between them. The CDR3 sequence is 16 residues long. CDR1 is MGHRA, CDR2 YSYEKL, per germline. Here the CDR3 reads CASSRSVAGLNYEQYF. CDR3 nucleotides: TGCGCCAGCAGCCGATCGGTGGCGGGACTCAACTACGAGCAGTACTTC.